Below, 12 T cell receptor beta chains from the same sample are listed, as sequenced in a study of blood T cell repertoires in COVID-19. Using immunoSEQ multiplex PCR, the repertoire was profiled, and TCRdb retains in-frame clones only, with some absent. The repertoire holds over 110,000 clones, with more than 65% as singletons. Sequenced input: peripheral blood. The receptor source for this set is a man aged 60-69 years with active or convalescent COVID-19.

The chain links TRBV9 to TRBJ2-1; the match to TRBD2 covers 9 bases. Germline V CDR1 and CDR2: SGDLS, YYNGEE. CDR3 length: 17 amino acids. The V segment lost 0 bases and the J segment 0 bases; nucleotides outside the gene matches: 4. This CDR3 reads CASSVVASGISYNEQFF. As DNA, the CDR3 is TGTGCCAGCAGCGTAGTGGCTAGCGGGATCTCCTACAATGAGCAGTTCTTC.

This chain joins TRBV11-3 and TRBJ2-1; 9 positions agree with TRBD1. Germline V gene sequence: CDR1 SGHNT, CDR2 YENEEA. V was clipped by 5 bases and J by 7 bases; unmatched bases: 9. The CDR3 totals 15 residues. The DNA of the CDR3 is TGTGCCAGCAGCCCCACGGGACAGGGTTTGAATGAGCAGTTCTTC. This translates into CASSPTGQGLNEQFF.

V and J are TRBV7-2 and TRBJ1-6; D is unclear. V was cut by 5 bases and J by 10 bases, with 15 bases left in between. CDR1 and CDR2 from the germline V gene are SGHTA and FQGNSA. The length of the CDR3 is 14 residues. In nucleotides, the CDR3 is TGTGCCAGCAGCCATCCGGGTGTTGGGTCACCCCTCCACTTT. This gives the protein CASSHPGVGSPLHF.

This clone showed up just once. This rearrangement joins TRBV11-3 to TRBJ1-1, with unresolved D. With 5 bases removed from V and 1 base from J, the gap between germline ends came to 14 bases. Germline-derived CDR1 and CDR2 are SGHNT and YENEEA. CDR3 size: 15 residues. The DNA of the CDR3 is TGTGCCAGCAGCCCAAGCCGCGCAGGGAACACTGAAGCTTTCTTT. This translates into CASSPSRAGNTEAFF.

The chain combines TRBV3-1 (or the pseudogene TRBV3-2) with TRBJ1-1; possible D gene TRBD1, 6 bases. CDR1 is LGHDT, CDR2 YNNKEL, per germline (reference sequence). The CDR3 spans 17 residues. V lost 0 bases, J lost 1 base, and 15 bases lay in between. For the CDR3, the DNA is TGTGCCAGCAGCCAAGATGGGTCCCAGGGGTGGAACACTGAAGCTTTCTTT. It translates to CASSQDGSQGWNTEAFF.

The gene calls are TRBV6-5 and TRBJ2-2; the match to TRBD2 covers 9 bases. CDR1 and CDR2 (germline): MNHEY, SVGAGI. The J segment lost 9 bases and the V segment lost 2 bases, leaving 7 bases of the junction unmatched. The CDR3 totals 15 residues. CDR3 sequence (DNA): TGTGCCAGCAGTTACCGGGGGACTAGCATGCGGGAGCTGTTTTTT. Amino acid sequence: CASSYRGTSMRELFF.

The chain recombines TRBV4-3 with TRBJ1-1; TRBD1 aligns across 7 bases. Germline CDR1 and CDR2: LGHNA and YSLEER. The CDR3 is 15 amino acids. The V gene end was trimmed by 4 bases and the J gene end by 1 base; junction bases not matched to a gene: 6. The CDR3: CASSLSQGWNTEAFF. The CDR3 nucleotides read TGCGCCAGCAGCCTTTCACAGGGGTGGAACACTGAAGCTTTCTTT.

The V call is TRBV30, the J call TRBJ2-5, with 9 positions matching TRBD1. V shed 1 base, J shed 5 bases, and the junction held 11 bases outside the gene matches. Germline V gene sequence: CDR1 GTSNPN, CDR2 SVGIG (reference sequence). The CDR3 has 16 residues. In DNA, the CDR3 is TGTGCCTGGAGTGGCTTGGGCGGACAGGGGTTGGAGACCCAGTACTTC. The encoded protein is CAWSGLGGQGLETQYF.

CDR3 region: CASSVRANEQFF. The CDR3 DNA follows: TGTGCCAGCAGTGTCAGGGCCAATGAGCAGTTCTTC. The rearrangement joins TRBV27 to TRBJ2-1; a weak D match, TRBD1 (5 bases). CDR1 and CDR2 (germline): MNHEY, SMNVEV (reference sequence). Trimming stripped 5 bases from V and 6 bases from J, with 8 bases between. The CDR3 spans 12 residues.

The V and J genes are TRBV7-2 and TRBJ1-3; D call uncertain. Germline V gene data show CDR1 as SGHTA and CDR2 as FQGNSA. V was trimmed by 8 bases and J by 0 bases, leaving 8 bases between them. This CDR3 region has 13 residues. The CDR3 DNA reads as TGTGCCAGCGGGGAGCCCTCTGGAAACACCATATATTTT. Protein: CASGEPSGNTIYF.

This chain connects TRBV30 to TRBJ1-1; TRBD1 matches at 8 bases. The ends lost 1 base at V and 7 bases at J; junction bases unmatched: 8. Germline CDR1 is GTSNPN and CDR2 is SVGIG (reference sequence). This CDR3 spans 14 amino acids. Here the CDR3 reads CAWSAGTGFFEAFF. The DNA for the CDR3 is TGTGCCTGGAGTGCCGGGACAGGATTTTTTGAAGCTTTCTTT. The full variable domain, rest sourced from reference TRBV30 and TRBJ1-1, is SQTIHQWPATLVQPVGSPLSLECTVEGTSNPNLYWYRQAAGRGLQLLFYSVGIGQISSEVPQNLSASRPQDRQFILSSKKLLLSDSGFYLCAWSAGTGFFEAFFGQGTRLTVV.

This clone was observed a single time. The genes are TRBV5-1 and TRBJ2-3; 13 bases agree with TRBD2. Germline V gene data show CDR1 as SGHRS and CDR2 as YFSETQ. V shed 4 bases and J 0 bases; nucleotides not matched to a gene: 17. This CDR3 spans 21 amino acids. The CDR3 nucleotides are TGCGCCAGCAGCCCCAGGACAGGCCTCCGACTAGCGGGGGGTAGCACAGATACGCAGTATTTT. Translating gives CASSPRTGLRLAGGSTDTQYF.